This T cell receptor (beta chain) was recovered during a study of Graves' ophthalmopathy and Graves' hyperthyroidism. Ten or more counts support this clonotype. Germline loops: CDR1 MNHEY, CDR2 SVGEGT. Deletions cut 2 bases from V and 0 bases from J, with 10 bases between. CDR3 length: 15 amino acids. Transcripts of RNA were the source for amplifying TCR beta CDR3 regions. RT-PCR with HTBI primers came first, then second-round multiplex PCR. MiXCR was run by TCRdb on the multiplex PCR reads, yielding one entry per CDR3 protein. The table shows 680,000 or so distinct CDR3 sequences, with 22% occurring only once.

This chain links TRBV6-2 or TRBV6-3 with TRBJ1-1, with D possibly matching TRBD1 (5 bases). The origin of this receptor is a woman in her late teens or twenties with stable Graves' hyperthyroidism. Some clones in this sample may be carry-over from other donors' samples. The source material was peripheral blood. The CDR3 region is CASSYPGTVNTEAFF. In DNA form, the CDR3 reads TGTGCCAGCAGTTACCCCGGGACCGTGAACACTGAAGCTTTCTTT.